The text below deals with one T cell receptor beta chain. The CDR3 is 15 residues long. The V gene's germline CDR1 is SEHNR and CDR2 FQNEAQ (reference sequence). The V segment lost 4 bases and the J segment 3 bases; nucleotides outside the gene matches: 8. This sample was taken from a study of blood T cell repertoires in COVID-19. Turning to the study itself: Whether acute or convalescent, the COVID-19 samples came from the United States, Italy and Spain.

Clones were read by immunoSEQ multiplex PCR, and TCRdb kept only the in-frame ones, dropping some. The repertoire holds approximately 100,000 clones, with 80% as singletons. The V call is TRBV7-9, the J call TRBJ2-5; 7 bases fit TRBD1. The sequenced material came from peripheral blood. The sequence came from a human donor in a cohort sampled during active or convalescent COVID-19. DNA of the CDR3: TGTGCCAGCAGCTCCCAAACAGGGGTCAAAGAGACCCAGTACTTC. Translating it yields CASSSQTGVKETQYF.